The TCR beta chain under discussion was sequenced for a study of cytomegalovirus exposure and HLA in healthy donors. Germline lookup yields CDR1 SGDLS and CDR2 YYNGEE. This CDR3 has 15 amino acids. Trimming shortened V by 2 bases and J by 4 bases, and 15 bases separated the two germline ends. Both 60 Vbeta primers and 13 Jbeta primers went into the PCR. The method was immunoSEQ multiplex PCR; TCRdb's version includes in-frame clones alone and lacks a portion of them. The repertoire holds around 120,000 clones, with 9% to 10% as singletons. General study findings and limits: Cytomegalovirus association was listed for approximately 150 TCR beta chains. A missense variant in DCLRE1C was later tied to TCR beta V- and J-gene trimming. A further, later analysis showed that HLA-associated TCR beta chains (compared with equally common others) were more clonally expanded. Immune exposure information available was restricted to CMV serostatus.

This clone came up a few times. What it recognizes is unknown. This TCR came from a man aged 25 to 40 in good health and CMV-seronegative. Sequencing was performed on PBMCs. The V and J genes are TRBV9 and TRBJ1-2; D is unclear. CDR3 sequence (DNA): TGTGCCAGCAGCGTTTCGGGAGCCTCAATCTATGGCTACACCTTC. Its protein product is CASSVSGASIYGYTF.